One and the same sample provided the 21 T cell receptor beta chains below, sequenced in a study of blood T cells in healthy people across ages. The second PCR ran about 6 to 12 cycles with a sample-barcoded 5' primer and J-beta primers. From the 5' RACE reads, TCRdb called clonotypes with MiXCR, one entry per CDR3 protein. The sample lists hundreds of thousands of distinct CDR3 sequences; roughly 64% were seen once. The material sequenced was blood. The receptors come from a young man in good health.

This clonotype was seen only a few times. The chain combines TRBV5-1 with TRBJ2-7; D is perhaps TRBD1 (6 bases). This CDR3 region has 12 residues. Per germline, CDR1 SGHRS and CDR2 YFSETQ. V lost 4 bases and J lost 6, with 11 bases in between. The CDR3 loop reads CASSLQGAEQYF. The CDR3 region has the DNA TGCGCCAGCAGCCTACAGGGAGCCGAGCAGTACTTC.

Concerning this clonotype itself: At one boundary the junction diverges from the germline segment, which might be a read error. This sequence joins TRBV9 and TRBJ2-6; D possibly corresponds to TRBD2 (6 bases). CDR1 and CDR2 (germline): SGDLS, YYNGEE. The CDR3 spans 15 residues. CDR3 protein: CASSGGTSGANVPTF. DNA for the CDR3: TGTGCCAGCAGCGGTGGGACTTCTGGGGCCAACGTCCCGACTTTC.

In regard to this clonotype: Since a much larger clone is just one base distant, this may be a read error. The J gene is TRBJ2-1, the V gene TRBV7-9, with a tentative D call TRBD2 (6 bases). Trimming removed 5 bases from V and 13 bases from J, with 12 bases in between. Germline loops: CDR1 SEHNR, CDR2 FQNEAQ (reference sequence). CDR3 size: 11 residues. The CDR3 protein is CASSPGGTQFF. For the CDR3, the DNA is TGTGCCAGCAGCCCCGGAGGGACCCAGTTCTTC.

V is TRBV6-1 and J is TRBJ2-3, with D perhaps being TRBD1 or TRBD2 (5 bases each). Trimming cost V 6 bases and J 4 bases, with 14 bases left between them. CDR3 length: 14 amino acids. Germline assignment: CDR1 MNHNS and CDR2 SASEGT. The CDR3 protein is CASRRDQSSDTQYF. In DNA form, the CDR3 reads TGTGCCAGCAGAAGGGACCAGAGTTCAGATACGCAGTATTTT.

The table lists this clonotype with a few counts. As DNA, the CDR3 is TGTGCCAGCAGCTTAGATCGGCGAGGGACCGCTTACGAGCAGTACTTC. Its translation: CASSLDRRGTAYEQYF. The chain has TRBV7-2 and TRBJ2-7; TRBD1 or TRBD2 may be the D gene (5 bases each). The CDR3 has 16 residues. The germline V gene encodes CDR1 SGHTA and CDR2 FQGNSA. V lost 1 base and J lost 4, with 17 bases in between. Drawing the rest from reference TRBV7-2 and TRBJ2-7, the complete variable domain is GAGVSQSPSNKVTEKGKDVELRCDPISGHTALYWYRQSLGQGLEFLIYFQGNSAPDKSGLPSDRFSAERTGGSVSTLTIQRTQQEDSAVYLCASSLDRRGTAYEQYFGPGTRLTVT.

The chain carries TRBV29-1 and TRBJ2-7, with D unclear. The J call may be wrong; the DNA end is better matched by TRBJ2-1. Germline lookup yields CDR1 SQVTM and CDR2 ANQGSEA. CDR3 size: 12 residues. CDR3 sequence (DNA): TGCAGCGCGTCCATTAGCTCCTACGAGCAGTTCTTC. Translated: CSASISSYEQFF.

CDR3 sequence: CASSLGGPGGKLFF. The DNA for the CDR3 is TGTGCCAGCAGCTTAGGGGGCCCGGGAGGGAAACTGTTTTTT. The chain carries TRBV7-8 and TRBJ1-4, with a possible D match to TRBD1 (5 bases). The CDR3 runs 14 residues. V was cut by 1 base and J by 11 bases, with 14 bases left in between. Germline CDR1 is SGHVS and CDR2 is FQNEAQ.

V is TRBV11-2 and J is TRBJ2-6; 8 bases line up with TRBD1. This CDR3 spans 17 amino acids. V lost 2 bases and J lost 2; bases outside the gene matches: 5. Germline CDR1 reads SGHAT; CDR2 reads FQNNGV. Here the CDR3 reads CASSLLQGATGANVLTF. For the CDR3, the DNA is TGTGCCAGCAGCTTATTGCAGGGGGCAACTGGGGCCAACGTCCTGACTTTC.

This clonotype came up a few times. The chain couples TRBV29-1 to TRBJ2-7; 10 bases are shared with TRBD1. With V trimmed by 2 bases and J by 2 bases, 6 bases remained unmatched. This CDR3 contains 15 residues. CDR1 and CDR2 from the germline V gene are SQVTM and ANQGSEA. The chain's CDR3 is CSVETGTGAAYEQYF. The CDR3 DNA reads TGCAGCGTTGAAACCGGGACAGGGGCAGCCTACGAGCAGTACTTC.

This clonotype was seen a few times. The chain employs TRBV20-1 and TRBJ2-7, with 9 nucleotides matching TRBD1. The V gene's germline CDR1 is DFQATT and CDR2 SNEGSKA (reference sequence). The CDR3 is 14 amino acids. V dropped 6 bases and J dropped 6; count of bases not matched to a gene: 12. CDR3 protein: CSAYGGRQGGEQYF. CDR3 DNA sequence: TGCAGTGCATACGGCGGGCGACAGGGGGGCGAGCAGTACTTC.

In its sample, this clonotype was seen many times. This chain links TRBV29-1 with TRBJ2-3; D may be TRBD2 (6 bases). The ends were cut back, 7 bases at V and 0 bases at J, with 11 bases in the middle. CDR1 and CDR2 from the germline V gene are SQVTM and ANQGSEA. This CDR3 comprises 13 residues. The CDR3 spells CSARDSSTDTQYF. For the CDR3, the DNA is TGCAGCGCCCGGGACTCTAGCACAGATACGCAGTATTTT.

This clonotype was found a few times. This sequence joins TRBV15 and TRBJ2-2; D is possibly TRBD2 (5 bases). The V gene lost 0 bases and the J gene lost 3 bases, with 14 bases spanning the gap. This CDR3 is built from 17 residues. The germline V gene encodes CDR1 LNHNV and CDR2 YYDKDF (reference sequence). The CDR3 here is CATSRDPSGSYTGELFF. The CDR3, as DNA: TGTGCCACCAGCAGAGACCCAAGCGGATCTTACACCGGGGAGCTGTTTTTT.

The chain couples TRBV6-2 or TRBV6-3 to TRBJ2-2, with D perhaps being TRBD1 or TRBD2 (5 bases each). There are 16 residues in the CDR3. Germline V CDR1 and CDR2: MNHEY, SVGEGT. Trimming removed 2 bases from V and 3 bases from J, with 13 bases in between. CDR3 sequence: CASSYGGEGYTGELFF. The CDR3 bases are TGTGCCAGCAGTTACGGGGGAGAAGGTTACACCGGGGAGCTGTTTTTT.

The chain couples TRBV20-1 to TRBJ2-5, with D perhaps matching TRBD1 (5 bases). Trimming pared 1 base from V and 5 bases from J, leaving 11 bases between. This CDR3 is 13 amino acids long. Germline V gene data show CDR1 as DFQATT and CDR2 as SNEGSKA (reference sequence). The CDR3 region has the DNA TGCAGTGCTAGAGTACCAGGGATGGAGACCCAGTACTTC. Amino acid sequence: CSARVPGMETQYF.

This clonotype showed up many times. The CDR3 sequence: CASSQLGNEQYF. The CDR3 bases are TGTGCCAGCAGCCAACTCGGTAACGAGCAGTACTTC. The chain uses TRBV3-1 and TRBJ2-4; D not resolved. TRBJ2-7 explains the end of the DNA better; the J call may be wrong. Looked up from germline, CDR1 is LGHDT and CDR2 is YNNKEL (reference sequence). This CDR3 has 12 residues.

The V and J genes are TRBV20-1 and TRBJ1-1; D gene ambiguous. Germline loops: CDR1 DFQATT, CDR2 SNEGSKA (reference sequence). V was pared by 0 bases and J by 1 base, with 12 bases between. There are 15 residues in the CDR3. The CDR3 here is CSARDLWGENTEAFF. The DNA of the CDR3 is TGCAGTGCTAGAGATCTCTGGGGAGAGAACACTGAAGCTTTCTTT.

The CDR3 reads CASSFGGGWNEQFF. The CDR3 DNA reads TGTGCCAGCAGCTTCGGCGGGGGGTGGAATGAGCAGTTCTTC. This chain links TRBV7-2 with TRBJ2-1; 8 bases map to TRBD2. CDR1 is SGHTA and CDR2 is FQGNSA in the germline V gene. V lost 3 bases, J lost 7 bases, and 5 bases stayed unmatched. This CDR3 spans 14 amino acids.

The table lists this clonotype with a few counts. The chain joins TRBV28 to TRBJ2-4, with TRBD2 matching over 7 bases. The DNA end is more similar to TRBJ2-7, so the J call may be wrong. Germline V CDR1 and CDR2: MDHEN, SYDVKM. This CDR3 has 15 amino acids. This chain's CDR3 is CASSLRGLSFSEQYF. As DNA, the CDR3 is TGTGCCAGCTCGCTCCGGGGACTATCTTTCTCCGAGCAGTACTTC.

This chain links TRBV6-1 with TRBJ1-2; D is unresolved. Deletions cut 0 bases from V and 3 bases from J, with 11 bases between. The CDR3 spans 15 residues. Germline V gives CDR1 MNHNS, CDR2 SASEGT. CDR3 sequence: CASSEAWVGDYGYTF. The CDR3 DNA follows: TGTGCCAGCAGTGAAGCTTGGGTGGGAGACTATGGCTACACCTTC.

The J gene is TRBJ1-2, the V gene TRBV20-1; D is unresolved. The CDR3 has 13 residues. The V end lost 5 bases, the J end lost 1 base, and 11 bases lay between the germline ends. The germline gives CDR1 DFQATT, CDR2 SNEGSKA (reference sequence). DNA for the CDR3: TGCAGTGCTCAAGAACCGGTTAACTATGGCTACACCTTC. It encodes CSAQEPVNYGYTF.

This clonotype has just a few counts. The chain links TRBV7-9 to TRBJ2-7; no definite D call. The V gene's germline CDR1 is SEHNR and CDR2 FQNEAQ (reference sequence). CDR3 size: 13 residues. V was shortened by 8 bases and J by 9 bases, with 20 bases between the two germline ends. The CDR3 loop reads CASLDGQAQVQYF. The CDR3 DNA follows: TGTGCCAGCCTGGATGGGCAGGCACAAGTGCAGTACTTC.